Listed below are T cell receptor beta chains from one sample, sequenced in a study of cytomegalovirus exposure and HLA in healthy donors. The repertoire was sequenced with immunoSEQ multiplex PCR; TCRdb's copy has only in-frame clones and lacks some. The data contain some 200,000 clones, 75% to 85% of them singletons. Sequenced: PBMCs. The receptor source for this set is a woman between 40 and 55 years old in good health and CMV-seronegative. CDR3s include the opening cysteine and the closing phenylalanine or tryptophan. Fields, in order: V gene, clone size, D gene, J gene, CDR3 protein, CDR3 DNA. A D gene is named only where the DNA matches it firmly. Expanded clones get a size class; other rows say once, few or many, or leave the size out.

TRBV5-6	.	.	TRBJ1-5	CASSSWQGLGNQPQHF	TGTGCCAGCAGCTCTTGGCAGGGATTGGGCAATCAGCCCCAGCATTTT
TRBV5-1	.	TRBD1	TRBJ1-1	CASSGQGGNTEAFF	TGCGCCAGCAGCGGACAGGGCGGGAACACTGAAGCTTTCTTT
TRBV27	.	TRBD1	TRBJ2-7	CASSFTGTAAYEQYF	TGTGCCAGCAGTTTTACCGGGACAGCGGCCTACGAGCAGTACTTC
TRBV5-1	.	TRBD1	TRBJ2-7	CASSPTGSYYEQYF	TGCGCCAGCAGCCCGACAGGGTCGTACTACGAGCAGTACTTC
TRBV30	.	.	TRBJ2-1	CAWTAGTTYHSYNEQFF	TGTGCCTGGACTGCTGGTACTACATACCACTCCTACAATGAGCAGTTCTTC
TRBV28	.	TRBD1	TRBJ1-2	CASSPSPGQRNYGYTF	TGTGCCAGCAGCCCTAGCCCGGGACAGAGAAACTATGGCTACACCTTC
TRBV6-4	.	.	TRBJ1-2	CASSAMGGLYGYTF	TGTGCCAGCAGCGCTATGGGAGGTCTTTATGGCTACACCTTC
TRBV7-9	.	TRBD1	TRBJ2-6	CASSPGTGPGANVLTF	TGTGCCAGCAGCCCCGGGACAGGGCCTGGGGCCAACGTCCTGACTTTC
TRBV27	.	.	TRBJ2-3	CASTEGVSTDTQYF	TGTGCCAGCACCGAGGGGGTTAGCACAGATACGCAGTATTTT
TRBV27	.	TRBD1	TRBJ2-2	CASWTGMNTGELFF	TGTGCCAGCTGGACAGGGATGAACACCGGGGAGCTGTTTTTT
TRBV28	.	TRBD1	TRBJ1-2	CASSSGGPGQSYGYTF	TGTGCCAGCAGTTCCGGGGGACCGGGACAGTCTTATGGCTACACCTTC
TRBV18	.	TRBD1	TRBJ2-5	CASSPDRGKETQYF	TGTGCCAGCTCACCGGACAGGGGAAAGGAGACCCAGTACTTC
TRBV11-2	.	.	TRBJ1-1	CASSHLERVNTEAFF	TGTGCCAGCAGCCACCTTGAGAGGGTGAACACTGAAGCTTTCTTT
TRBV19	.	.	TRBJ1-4	CASSIGQGRANEKLFF	TGTGCCAGTAGTATCGGGCAGGGAAGAGCTAATGAAAAACTGTTTTTT
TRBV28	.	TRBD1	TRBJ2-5	CASSTGTGGETQYF	TGTGCCAGCAGCACCGGGACAGGGGGAGAGACCCAGTACTTC
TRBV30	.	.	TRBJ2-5	CAWSVGGPWEETQYF	TGTGCCTGGAGTGTAGGCGGTCCTTGGGAAGAGACCCAGTACTTC
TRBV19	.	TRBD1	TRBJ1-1	CATLQGPTEAFF	TGTGCCACCCTACAGGGGCCAACTGAAGCTTTCTTT
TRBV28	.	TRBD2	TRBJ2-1	CASRVGSGTSYNEQFF	TGTGCCAGCAGGGTCGGGAGCGGGACCTCCTACAATGAGCAGTTCTTC
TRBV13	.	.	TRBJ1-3	CASRIQGTGNTIYF	TGTGCCAGCAGAATACAGGGAACTGGAAACACCATATATTTT
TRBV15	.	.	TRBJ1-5	CATSRELLQPQHF	TGTGCCACCAGCAGAGAGTTACTTCAGCCCCAGCATTTT
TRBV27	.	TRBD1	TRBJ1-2	CASSAYRGYGYTF	TGTGCCAGCAGTGCCTACAGGGGCTATGGCTACACCTTC
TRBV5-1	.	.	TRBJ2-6	CASSLWSSGANVLTF	TGCGCCAGCAGCTTATGGAGCTCTGGGGCCAACGTCCTGACTTTC
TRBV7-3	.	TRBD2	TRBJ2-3	CASSKGTSGTTFTDTQYF	TGTGCCAGCAGCAAGGGAACTAGCGGGACTACTTTCACAGATACGCAGTATTTT
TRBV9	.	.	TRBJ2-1	CASSFNLGHGGRGVDEQFF	TGTGCCAGCAGCTTTAACCTCGGACATGGGGGGAGAGGGGTCGATGAGCAGTTCTTC
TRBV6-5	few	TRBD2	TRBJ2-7	CASSFQRAGGPYEQYF	TGTGCCAGCAGTTTTCAACGAGCGGGAGGGCCCTACGAGCAGTACTTC
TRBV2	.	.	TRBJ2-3	CATSLSTDTQYF	TGTGCCACTTCACTCAGCACAGATACGCAGTATTTT
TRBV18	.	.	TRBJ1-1	CASSPEKNTEAFF	TGTGCCAGCTCACCAGAGAAAAACACTGAAGCTTTCTTT
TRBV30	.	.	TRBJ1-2	CACSLGYNYGYTF	TGTGCCTGTTCTCTCGGGTATAACTATGGCTACACCTTC
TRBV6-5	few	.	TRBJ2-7	CASSYGTGFGEQYF	TGTGCCAGCAGTTACGGCACAGGCTTTGGAGAGCAGTACTTC
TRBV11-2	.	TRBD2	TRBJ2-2	CASSLSYGGGHTGELFF	TGTGCCAGCAGCTTATCTTATGGGGGAGGGCACACCGGGGAGCTGTTTTTT
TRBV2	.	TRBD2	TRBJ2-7	CASGGDAYEQYF	TGTGCCAGCGGGGGGGATGCGTACGAGCAGTACTTC
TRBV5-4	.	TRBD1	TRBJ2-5	CASSTPGQLLYF	TGTGCCAGCAGCACACCGGGACAGCTCCTGTACTTC